This T cell receptor beta chain was obtained from a study of beta chain features in type 1 diabetes. Germline lookup yields CDR1 LGHNA and CDR2 YNFKEQ. V gave up 5 bases and J gave up 6 bases, with 21 bases separating them. The CDR3 length is 16 residues. This clone was observed a few times. What it recognizes is unknown. General study points: A cDNA-based sequencing approach could over-represent cells with high TCR expression. Patients' naive, central memory and regulatory TCRB repertoires appeared more alike than those of healthy donors.

Expressed TCRB transcripts were sequenced because the entire RNA isolate underwent reverse transcription. Clones were read by immunoSEQ multiplex PCR, and TCRdb kept only the in-frame ones, dropping some. The table has around 500,000 clones, more than 9.5% seen once. The origin of this receptor is a woman aged 18-29 years in good health. The V and J genes are TRBV4-2 and TRBJ2-3; maybe TRBD2 (6 bases). The sample taken for sequencing was naive CD4+ T cells from blood. Here the CDR3 reads CASSSRPAGSRDTQYF. For the CDR3, the DNA is TGTGCCAGCAGCTCGCGTCCTGCGGGGAGCCGGGATACGCAGTATTTT.